This TCR beta chain was sequenced in a study of blood T cell repertoires in COVID-19 (TCRdb year 2020). Notes on the research overall: Collaborator samples came from the United States, Italy and Spain and covered acute and convalescent phases of COVID-19. The prospective study material was composed of cDNA or gDNA derived from T cells, B-cell-depleted T cells, or PBMCs. Samples were obtained from the ongoing ImmuneRACE study (first 160 participants) and from over a thousand subjects provided by 6 global collaborators. The sample metadata nearly always contained a de-identified subject ID, COVID-19 status, age in years and sex. Where available, HLA class I and class II types were taken from metadata supplied by the sample provider and were not determined by assay-based typing. Deeply sampled blood TCRbeta repertoires from subjects exposed to, actively infected with, or recovered from COVID-19 were included in the dataset. The repertoires were released in a freely available public database meant as a resource for research on the immune response to SARS-CoV-2.

TCRbeta CDR3 regions were amplified from genomic DNA using the immunoSEQ Assay, a bias-controlled multiplex PCR. Processing in the source paper ran as follows. The number of nucleated cells in each sample was estimated from the amplification of reference gene primers within the assay. To quantify the absolute abundance of each unique TCRbeta CDR3 rearrangement, sequence reads were collapsed and filtered. For each sample, productive Simpson clonality was calculated by taking the square root of Simpson's diversity index across productive rearrangements. Not all clones reach the TCRdb copy of this immuneACCESS table, which keeps in-frame sequences only. Checked studies attribute under half of the gap to unresolved V genes and leave the rest unexplained. The DNA gave D and trimming, while V, J and clone size come from that table. This sample is represented by 35,000 to 55,000 clones; roughly 84% of them were singletons. Around 4.2% of the sample is in the top ten clones.

Including the terminal cysteine and phenylalanine, the CDR3 comprises 12 residues. Only the CDR3 portion is preserved as DNA: 36 bases, with reading frame beginning at the first base. V and J are truncated by 3 bases and 5 bases respectively, leaving an intervening sequence of 5 bases. With regard to this clone: The antigen it binds to is not known. Base quality data are lacking; no much larger clone is found one base away.

The research as a whole found: Clinical and demographic metadata were provided uncurated, with the amount varying by source and participant.

Each collaborating institution followed its own protocols to collect whole blood in K2EDTA tubes. For TCRbeta analysis, collaborators shipped samples in one of three forms: frozen whole blood, isolated PBMCs, or DNA extracted from either of those sample types. The receptor comes from a woman in her 70s with acute or convalescent COVID-19. The sequencing input was peripheral blood. The chain couples TRBV12-3 or TRBV12-4 to TRBJ1-5; no D segment can be confidently identified. In nucleotides, the sequence is TGTGCCAGCAGTTTTCGGGATCAGCCCCAGCATTTT. It is translated as CASSFRDQPQHF.